This section outlines one T cell receptor beta chain sequence together with its context. Its antigen is currently unknown. Profiling relied on immunoSEQ multiplex PCR, and the TCRdb table lists in-frame clones only, not all of them. The sample has about 90,000 clones, roughly 90% seen once. Germline CDR1 reads SGHRS; CDR2 reads YFSETQ. The CDR3 is 16 amino acids. V lost 5 bases, J lost 6 bases, and 14 bases stayed unmatched. The data were obtained in a study of graft-versus-host responses after intestinal transplantation. Study-wide points: The study associated peak circulating GvH clone levels with early post-transplant HvG declines. The authors found GvH clones in recipient marrow, some appearing first in ileum or blood. Allografts from individuals with graft-donor T cell macrochimerism displayed high graft-versus-host to host-versus-graft clonal ratios.

The sample here was unstimulated CD8+ T cells sorted from spleen or lymph node cells, taken before intestinal transplant. The clonotype comes from a human donor who received an intestinal transplant. V gene TRBV5-1 combines with J gene TRBJ1-1, with 9 nucleotides matching TRBD1. The CDR3 reads CASRWTGVSPEPEAFF. CDR3 DNA sequence: TGCGCCAGCAGATGGACAGGGGTTTCCCCAGAACCTGAAGCTTTCTTT.